The clone carrying this TCR beta chain was seen many times. Antigen specificity is unknown. Template switching (which added a universal primer site) was used, and cDNA carried unique molecular identifiers. TCRdb reanalysed the 5' RACE reads using MiXCR and keeps one entry per CDR3 protein. Seen here are around 290,000 distinct CDR3 sequences, roughly 8.6% observed once, and the top ten hold roughly 7%. This sample is part of a study of identical twins. Study-level points and caveats: Potential partial confounding of zero-insertion analyses by invariant MAIT and iNKT cells was noted. High-abundance cord blood beta clonotypes had fewer insertions; memory repertoires showed none.

These data also formed part of another study, on yellow fever vaccine responses in identical twins.

This TCR came from a woman aged 18-30 years in good health. Sequenced material: CD8+ T cells sorted from blood.

The CDR3 region is CATSDGPPSDYEQYF. CDR3 DNA: TGTGCCACCTCAGATGGACCCCCGAGTGACTACGAGCAGTACTTC. The V call is TRBV15, the J call TRBJ2-7; D remains unclear. CDR3 length equals 15 residues. Germline CDR1 and CDR2: LNHNV and YYDKDF (reference sequence). Deletions cut 8 bases from V and 3 bases from J, with 20 bases between.